Reported below is one T cell receptor beta chain. This sample is drawn from a study of blood T cell repertoires in COVID-19. Assay used: immunoSEQ multiplex PCR; TCRdb lists only in-frame clones, some missing. Among 300,000 to 400,000 clones, approximately 87% were seen once, and the ten largest hold approximately 4%. The V gene's germline CDR1 is SGHNT and CDR2 YYREEE (reference sequence). This CDR3 is built from 14 residues. V shed 9 bases, J shed 7 bases, and the junction held 13 bases outside the gene matches. The sample comprised peripheral blood. This chain connects TRBV5-4 to TRBJ2-7, with 10 bases that match TRBD1. The source of this sequence is a woman between 45 and 60 years old with active or convalescent COVID-19. CDR3 sequence: CAIKQAGTGEEQYF. CDR3 coding DNA: TGTGCCATCAAGCAGGCAGGGACAGGGGAAGAGCAGTACTTC.